This TCR beta chain was documented in a study of PD-1 blockade in classical Hodgkin lymphoma. As for this clone: Its antigen is still unknown.

TCRdb's copy holds only in-frame clones and misses some; the assay was immunoSEQ multiplex PCR. The sample holds over 25,000 clones, roughly 83% seen once. Findings and caveats of the study: The study reported lower baseline TCR diversity in newly diagnosed patients than in healthy donors.

Each of the patients experienced relapse following autologous stem cell transplantation, and their brentuximab vedotin exposure differed. CDR1 and CDR2 from the germline V gene are SGHAT and FQNNGV. The CDR3 spans 16 residues. V lost 0 bases to trimming and J lost 14 bases, with 20 bases between them. This TCR derives from a human donor with classical Hodgkin lymphoma. The genes are TRBV11-2 and TRBJ1-6; D call uncertain. Here the sequenced sample was peripheral blood mononuclear cells (PBMCs), taken before the second cycle of nivolumab. This CDR3 is CASSLEVAGGFLTLHF. CDR3 DNA: TGTGCCAGCAGCTTAGAGGTGGCAGGAGGCTTTCTCACCCTCCACTTT.